This TCR beta chain emerged from a study of beta chain features in type 1 diabetes. This clone has only one observation. Expressed TCRB transcripts got sequenced, as all isolated RNA was reverse transcribed. The data were produced by immunoSEQ multiplex PCR, yet TCRdb's version contains in-frame clones alone and is incomplete. The sample has some 230,000 clones, 9.6% seen once. The TCR sequence derives from a young woman in good health. Sequenced: naive CD4+ T cells from blood.

This CDR3 is CANFGGPGDGYTF. CDR3 nucleotide sequence: TGTGCCAACTTCGGTGGCCCCGGGGATGGCTACACCTTC. The gene calls are TRBV10-3 and TRBJ1-2; D ambiguous. Germline V lookup: CDR1 ENHRY, CDR2 SYGVKD. V was pared by 10 bases and J by 6 bases, with 18 bases between. CDR3 length: 13 amino acids.